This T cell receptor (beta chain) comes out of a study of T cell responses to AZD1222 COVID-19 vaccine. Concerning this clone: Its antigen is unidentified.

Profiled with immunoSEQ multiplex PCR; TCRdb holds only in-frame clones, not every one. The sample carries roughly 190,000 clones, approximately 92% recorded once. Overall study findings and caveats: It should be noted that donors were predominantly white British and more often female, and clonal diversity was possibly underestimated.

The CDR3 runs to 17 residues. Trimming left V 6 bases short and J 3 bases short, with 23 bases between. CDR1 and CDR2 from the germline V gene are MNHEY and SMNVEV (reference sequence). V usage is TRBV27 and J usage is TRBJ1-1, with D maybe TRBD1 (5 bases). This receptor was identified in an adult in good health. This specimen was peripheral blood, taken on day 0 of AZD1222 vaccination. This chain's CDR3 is CASSWGSPGMLDTEAFF. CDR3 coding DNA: TGTGCCAGCAGCTGGGGCAGCCCAGGAATGTTGGACACTGAAGCTTTCTTT.